Below, one TCR beta chain is given with its context. These data belong to a study of blood T cell repertoires in COVID-19. The repertoire was sequenced with immunoSEQ multiplex PCR; TCRdb's copy has only in-frame clones and lacks some. This sample has about 160,000 clones, with roughly 88% found just once. In terms of age and location, participants ranged from about 18 to 90 years and lived in about two dozen US areas. Trimming removed 4 bases from V and 4 bases from J, with 16 bases in between. Germline V gene lookup returns CDR1 PRHDT and CDR2 FYEKMQ (reference sequence). The CDR3 extends over 15 amino acids.

Sequenced material: PBMCs or T cells enriched from blood (not recorded which). J is TRBJ1-2 and V is TRBV13; TRBD1 might be the D (6 bases). The clonotype comes from a woman aged 50 to 60 who had recovered from COVID-19. The CDR3 bases are TGTGCCAGCAGCTCTATGCCCCAGGGGACCTATGGCTACACCTTC. Protein: CASSSMPQGTYGYTF.